This T cell receptor beta chain was sequenced for a study of T cells in Graves' hyperthyroidism and ophthalmopathy. Patients showing uncontrolled infection, other autoimmune disease, pregnancy or lactation were ineligible. TCR beta CDR3 region amplification was performed from RNA transcripts. An initial round of RT-PCR targeting the TCR CDR3 relied on the HTBI primer set. TCRdb reprocessed the multiplex PCR reads via MiXCR and lists one record per CDR3 protein. The data contain approximately 560,000 distinct CDR3 sequences, around 46% of them singletons. Unmatched junction bases numbered 10, after V lost 5 bases and J lost 0 bases. The CDR3 loop spans 17 amino acids. Germline-derived CDR1 and CDR2 are DFQATT and SNEGSKA (reference sequence).

The chain joins TRBV20-1 to TRBJ2-6, with 7 bases fitting TRBD2. This sequence originates from a woman aged 18-35 years with Graves' hyperthyroidism. Source material: peripheral blood or thyroid tissue (not recorded which). CDR3 bases: TGCAGTGCTGGTTTTGGGGGGGGAGCCTCTGGGGCCAACGTCCTGACTTTC. It codes for CSAGFGGGASGANVLTF.